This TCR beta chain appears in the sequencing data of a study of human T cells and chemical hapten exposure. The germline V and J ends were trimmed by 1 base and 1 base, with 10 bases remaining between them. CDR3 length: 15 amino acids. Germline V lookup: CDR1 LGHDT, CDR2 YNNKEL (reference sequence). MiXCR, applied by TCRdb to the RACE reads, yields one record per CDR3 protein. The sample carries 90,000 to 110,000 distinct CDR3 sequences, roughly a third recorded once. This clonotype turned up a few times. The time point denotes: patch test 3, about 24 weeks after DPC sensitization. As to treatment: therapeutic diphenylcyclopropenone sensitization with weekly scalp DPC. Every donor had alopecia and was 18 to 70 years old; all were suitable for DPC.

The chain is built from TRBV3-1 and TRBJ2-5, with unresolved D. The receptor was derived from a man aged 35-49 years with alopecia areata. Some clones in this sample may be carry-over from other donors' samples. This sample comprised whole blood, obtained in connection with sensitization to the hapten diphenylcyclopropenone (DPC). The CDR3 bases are TGTGCCAGCAGCCAAGGTCCGATGGGCCAAGAGACCCAGTACTTC. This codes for CASSQGPMGQETQYF.